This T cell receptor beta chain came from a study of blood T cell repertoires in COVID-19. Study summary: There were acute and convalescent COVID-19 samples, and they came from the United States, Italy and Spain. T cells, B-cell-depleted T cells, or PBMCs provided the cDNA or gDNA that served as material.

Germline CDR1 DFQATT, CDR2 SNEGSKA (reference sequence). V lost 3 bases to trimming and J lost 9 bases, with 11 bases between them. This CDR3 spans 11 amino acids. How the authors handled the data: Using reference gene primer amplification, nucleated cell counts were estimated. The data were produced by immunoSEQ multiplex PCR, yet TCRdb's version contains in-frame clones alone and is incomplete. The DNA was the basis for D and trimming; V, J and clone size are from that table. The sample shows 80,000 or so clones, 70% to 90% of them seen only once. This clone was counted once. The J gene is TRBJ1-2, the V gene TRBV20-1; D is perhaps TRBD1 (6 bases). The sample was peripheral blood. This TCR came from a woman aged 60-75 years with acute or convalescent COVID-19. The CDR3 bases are TGCAGTGCTAGGGCACAGGGTAGCTACACCTTC. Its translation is CSARAQGSYTF.